The clone carrying this T cell receptor (beta chain) was counted at least ten times. Healthy controls comprised blood bank volunteers in Maryland, USA. PBMCs stored at -80 C, numbering 2 million, were the origin of the unsorted libraries. This CDR3 contains 13 residues. The germline gives CDR1 SGHTA, CDR2 FQGTGA. The ends were cut back, 5 bases at V and 3 bases at J, with 7 bases in the middle. The data were taken from a study of neurological immune-mediated disorders. The cDNA was synthesized by 5'RACE incorporating 10-nucleotide random UMIs. Every sequencing run generated over 180 million TCR-beta sequences from 15-18 subjects. TCRdb used MiXCR to reprocess the 5' RACE reads, holding one entry per CDR3 protein. The table has roughly 31,000 distinct CDR3 sequences, under 6% seen once.

The receptor comes from a young man in good health. The chain employs TRBV7-3 and TRBJ2-2; D unclear. The specimen was PBMCs. The CDR3 here is CASSKPDTGELFF. CDR3 in DNA: TGTGCCAGCAGCAAACCGGACACCGGGGAGCTGTTTTTT.